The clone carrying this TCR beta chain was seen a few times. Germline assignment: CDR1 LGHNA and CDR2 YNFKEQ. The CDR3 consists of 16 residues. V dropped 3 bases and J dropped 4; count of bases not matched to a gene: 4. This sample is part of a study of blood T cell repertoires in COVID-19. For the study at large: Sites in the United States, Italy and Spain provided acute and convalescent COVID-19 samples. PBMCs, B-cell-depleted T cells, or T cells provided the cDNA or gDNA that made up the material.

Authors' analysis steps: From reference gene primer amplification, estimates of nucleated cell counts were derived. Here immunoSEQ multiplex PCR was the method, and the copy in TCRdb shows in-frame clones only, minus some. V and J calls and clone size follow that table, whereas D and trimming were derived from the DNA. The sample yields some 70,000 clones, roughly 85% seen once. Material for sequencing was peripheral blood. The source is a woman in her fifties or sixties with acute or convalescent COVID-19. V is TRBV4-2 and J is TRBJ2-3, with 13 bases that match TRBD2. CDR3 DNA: TGTGCCAGCAGCCAGCACGGACTAGCGGGAGCAGATACGCAGTATTTT. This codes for CASSQHGLAGADTQYF.